Reported below is one T cell receptor (beta chain). Its cognate antigen is unknown. The CDR3 length is 13 residues. Deletions cut 3 bases from V and 2 bases from J, with 4 bases between. The germline gives CDR1 WSHSY, CDR2 SAAADI. A sample-barcoded 5' primer and a J-beta primer mix were used in a second PCR of roughly 7 to 12 cycles. TCRdb re-derived calls from the 5' RACE reads in MiXCR, one entry per CDR3 protein. Of about 1.4 million distinct CDR3 sequences listed, 45% to 70% are singletons. This entry is derived from a study of blood T cells in healthy people across ages. Study results and limitations: Estimates drawn from one million T cells were deemed to understate diversity. Naive and antigen-experienced cells were not separated, limiting conclusive comparison.

The receptor was derived from a young man in good health. The sample comprised blood. The chain is built from TRBV10-2 and TRBJ2-2; D gene ambiguous. CDR3 amino acids: CASSEYNTGELFF. In DNA form, the CDR3 reads TGCGCCAGCAGTGAATACAACACCGGGGAGCTGTTTTTT.